The 15 T cell receptor beta chains presented below share a single source sample, sequenced in a study of blood T cell repertoires in COVID-19 (dated by TCRdb to the early 2020s). Library prep was done by the immunoSEQ multiplex PCR assay. TCRdb mirrors the immuneACCESS table, restricted to in-frame sequences. Some clones are absent from its copies; in checked studies, under half trace to an unresolved V gene, and the reason for the others is unknown. This sample lists 100,000 or so clones; around 89% were detected once. The ten top clones hold 19% of the sample. The sample taken for sequencing was peripheral blood. These receptors originate from a human donor with acute or convalescent COVID-19. The donor label of this sample is uncertain.

V usage is TRBV4-1 and J usage is TRBJ2-5; maybe TRBD2 (6 bases). The germline gives CDR1 MGHRA, CDR2 YSYEKL. There are 15 residues in the CDR3. V lost 0 bases and J 4 bases, leaving 12 bases between the germline ends. The CDR3 region is CASSQEGGGRETQYF. The CDR3 region has the DNA TGCGCCAGCAGCCAAGAGGGAGGCGGAAGAGAGACCCAGTACTTC.

The chain is built from TRBV15 and TRBJ1-2, with 7 bases lining up with TRBD1. The CDR3 spans 11 residues. Per the germline V gene, CDR1 is LNHNV and CDR2 is YYDKDF (reference sequence). Germline trimming cut 6 bases from V and 10 bases from J; bases unmatched to any gene: 5. CDR3 amino acids: CATSRDSIYTF. As DNA, the CDR3 is TGTGCCACCAGTCGGGACAGCATCTACACCTTC.

This chain joins TRBV9 and TRBJ1-3; no firm D call. The CDR3 contains 15 residues. Between the trimmed V and J ends, which lost 3 bases and 0 bases, there was a span of 10 bases. Germline V gene sequence: CDR1 SGDLS, CDR2 YYNGEE. In nucleotides, the CDR3 is TGTGCCAGCAGCGCCGGTAGTAGCTCTGGAAACACCATATATTTT. Translation: CASSAGSSSGNTIYF.

This clone was seen only once. The rearrangement joins TRBV3-1 (or the pseudogene TRBV3-2) to TRBJ2-5, with 8 bases lining up with TRBD2. Trimming cost V 4 bases and J 3 bases; bases outside gene matches: 13. Germline values: CDR1 LGHDT, CDR2 YNNKEL (reference sequence). This CDR3 has 17 residues. CDR3 protein: CASSPWEYERGKETQYF. The CDR3 bases are TGTGCCAGCAGCCCCTGGGAGTACGAGCGGGGGAAAGAGACCCAGTACTTC.

The chain carries TRBV15 and TRBJ1-2, with 9 bases identical to TRBD1. CDR1 LNHNV and CDR2 YYDKDF come from the germline V gene (reference sequence). The J segment lost 7 bases and the V segment lost 5 bases, leaving 8 bases of the junction unmatched. This CDR3 has 14 amino acids. The CDR3 sequence: CATSRGQGGGGYTF. The CDR3 nucleotides read TGTGCCACCAGCCGGGGACAGGGTGGCGGTGGCTACACCTTC.

This chain links TRBV6-1 with TRBJ1-1; D remains ambiguous. Trimming left V 2 bases short and J 7 bases short, with 11 bases between. Looked up from germline, CDR1 is MNHNS and CDR2 is SASEGT. The CDR3 is 13 amino acids. As DNA, the CDR3 is TGTGCCAGCAGTGAAAACGGACTCTTTGAAGCTTTCTTT. It codes for CASSENGLFEAFF.

The CDR3 loop is CSAQTNAYEQYF. CDR3 DNA: TGCAGCGCTCAGACAAACGCCTACGAGCAGTACTTC. V gene TRBV29-1 combines with J gene TRBJ2-7; D gene uncertain. The CDR3 extends over 12 amino acids. V dropped 7 bases and J dropped 2 bases, with 12 bases sitting between them. Germline values: CDR1 SQVTM, CDR2 ANQGSEA.

This chain uses TRBV7-9 with TRBJ2-2; D is undetermined. Germline values: CDR1 SEHNR, CDR2 FQNEAQ (reference sequence). The V end lost 2 bases, the J end lost 10 bases, and 17 bases lay between the germline ends. There are 15 residues in the CDR3. CDR3 sequence reads: CASSLPFFSSAELFF. DNA of the CDR3: TGTGCCAGCAGCTTACCCTTCTTTAGTTCTGCGGAGCTGTTTTTT.

V usage is TRBV5-1 and J usage is TRBJ2-1; a possible D gene is TRBD1 (6 bases). V lost 4 bases and J 5 bases, leaving 16 bases between the germline ends. This CDR3 has 15 amino acids. Germline CDR1 reads SGHRS; CDR2 reads YFSETQ. The CDR3 sequence is CASSPQGFPHNEQFF. The CDR3 DNA sequence: TGCGCCAGCAGCCCGCAGGGGTTCCCGCACAATGAGCAGTTCTTC.

The J gene is TRBJ2-1, the V gene TRBV27, with a weak D call TRBD2 (5 bases). The CDR3 is 12 residues long. Trimming took 3 bases from V and 12 from J, leaving 12 bases between them. CDR1 and CDR2 (germline): MNHEY, SMNVEV (reference sequence). This chain's CDR3 is CASSFSGLRQFF. Written as DNA, the CDR3 is TGTGCCAGCAGTTTTTCGGGGTTGAGGCAGTTCTTC.

V is TRBV18 and J is TRBJ1-3; 7 nucleotides match TRBD1. V trimming: 6 bases; J trimming: 1 base; junction bases outside the gene matches: 9. The length of the CDR3 is 16 residues. Germline V gene sequence: CDR1 KGHSH, CDR2 LQKENI. The CDR3 DNA reads TGTGCCAGCTCCCGGGGACAGCTTCTTTCTGGAAACACCATATATTTT. Protein product: CASSRGQLLSGNTIYF.

The genes are TRBV13 and TRBJ2-1; D possibly corresponds to TRBD2 (6 bases). The CDR3 has 15 residues. Germline values: CDR1 PRHDT, CDR2 FYEKMQ (reference sequence). V lost 3 bases and J 5 bases, leaving 14 bases between the germline ends. CDR3: CASSFSAGKDNEQFF. As DNA, the CDR3 is TGTGCCAGCAGCTTCTCCGCGGGAAAGGACAATGAGCAGTTCTTC.

The genes are TRBV3-1 (or the pseudogene TRBV3-2) and TRBJ1-5; 8 bases fit TRBD1. The length of the CDR3 is 13 residues. Losses at the gene ends were 5 bases for V and 10 bases for J; bases not matched to a gene: 7. Germline V gene data show CDR1 as LGHDT and CDR2 as YNNKEL (reference sequence). CDR3 nucleotides: TGTGCCAGCAGCGTCCGACAGGGGAATCCCCAGCATTTT. Its protein product is CASSVRQGNPQHF.

In this sample, this clone turned up once. The V call is TRBV5-4, the J call TRBJ2-3; 7 bases fit TRBD2. Germline V gives CDR1 SGHNT, CDR2 YYREEE (reference sequence). Unmatched junction bases numbered 8, after V lost 5 bases and J lost 5 bases. The CDR3 is 14 residues long. CDR3 amino acids: CASSPLAVLDTQYF. CDR3 sequence (DNA): TGTGCCAGCAGTCCTCTAGCGGTCTTAGATACGCAGTATTTT.

This sequence joins TRBV7-9 and TRBJ2-3; 9 bases map to TRBD2. The CDR3 spans 16 residues. Germline CDR1 and CDR2: SEHNR and FQNEAQ (reference sequence). The V gene end was trimmed by 6 bases and the J gene end by 3 bases; junction bases not matched to a gene: 10. CDR3 bases: TGTGCCAGCAGTTCTGTTTTAGCGGGGGATACAGATACGCAGTATTTT. Amino acids: CASSSVLAGDTDTQYF. Together with reference TRBV7-9 and TRBJ2-3, the CDR3 gives the full variable domain: DTGVSQNPRHKITKRGQNVTFRCDPISEHNRLYWYRQTLGQGPEFLTYFQNEAQLEKSRLLSDRFSAERPKGSFSTLEIQRTEQGDSAMYLCASSSVLAGDTDTQYFGPGTRLTVL.